These T cell receptor beta chains were read from a single sample in a study of cytomegalovirus exposure and HLA in healthy donors. The method was immunoSEQ multiplex PCR; TCRdb's version includes in-frame clones alone and lacks a portion of them. The sample consists of 90,000 to 100,000 clones, approximately 77% of them appearing once. Sequenced input: PBMCs. The receptors come from a female donor in good health and CMV-seronegative. The CDR3 runs from the conserved cysteine through the conserved F or W. The D gene is left open where the match is weak. Expanded clones get a size class; other rows say once, few or many, or leave the size out.

clone size	V gene	J gene	D gene	CDR3 DNA	CDR3 protein
-	TRBV7-2	TRBJ2-1	TRBD2	TGTGCCAGCAGCACCATGTCGGGACTAGCCTACAATGAGCAGTTCTTC	CASSTMSGLAYNEQFF
medium-sized	TRBV11-2	TRBJ2-1	-	TGTGCCAGCAGCTTAGGGCCGGGGGACAGCCGATACAATGAGCAGTTCTTC	CASSLGPGDSRYNEQFF
-	TRBV2	TRBJ1-1	-	TGTGCCAGCAGTGCAGGGACTGAAGCTTTCTTT	CASSAGTEAFF
-	TRBV28	TRBJ1-1	TRBD1	TGTGCCAGCAGTTTACGGGCAGGGGGCACTGAAGCTTTCTTT	CASSLRAGGTEAFF
few	TRBV6-5	TRBJ2-2	-	TGTGCCAGCAGTTTTAGCCCCGGGGAGCTGTTTTTT	CASSFSPGELFF
-	TRBV14	TRBJ1-3	-	TGTGCCAGCAGCCAGATGGGACATCGGATTTCCTACTCTGGAAACACCATATATTTT	CASSQMGHRISYSGNTIYF
-	TRBV14	TRBJ2-5	TRBD1	TGTGCCAGCAGCCAAGATCGGGGGACAGGGGGAGAAGAGACCCAGTACTTC	CASSQDRGTGGEETQYF
-	TRBV18	TRBJ2-7	-	TGTGCCAGCTCCCCAACGGGGATAAGATTGAGTGGCGAGCAGTACTTC	CASSPTGIRLSGEQYF
-	TRBV18	TRBJ2-2	TRBD2	TGTGCCAGCTCCCCCGCGCGGAGCGGGAGTTGGACCGGGGAGCTGTTTTTT	CASSPARSGSWTGELFF
-	TRBV9	TRBJ2-1	TRBD2	TGTGCCAGCAGCGAGAGCGGGAGGGATGAGCAGTTCTTC	CASSESGRDEQFF
-	TRBV7-3	TRBJ2-1	TRBD2	TGTGCCAGCAGCTTGACCCCGGCTAGCGGGGGGGGGAATGAGCAGTTCTTC	CASSLTPASGGGNEQFF
-	TRBV2	TRBJ2-3	TRBD1	TGTGCCAGCAATGAGGACAGGGTAGGGTCAGATACGCAGTATTTT	CASNEDRVGSDTQYF
-	TRBV27	TRBJ2-1	-	TGTGCCAGCAGTTTTCCGGGGGGCATCAATGAGCAGTTCTTC	CASSFPGGINEQFF
-	TRBV6-6	TRBJ2-1	-	TGTGCCAGCAGTTACTCTAGAGGAGTCTCCTACAATGAGCAGTTCTTC	CASSYSRGVSYNEQFF
-	TRBV6-5	TRBJ2-7	TRBD1	TGTGCCAGCAGTTGGGGACAGGAGGGCGAGCAGTACTTC	CASSWGQEGEQYF
-	TRBV27	TRBJ2-7	-	TGTGCCAGCAGTTCGGGACTCGCGGCCTACGAGCAGTACTTC	CASSSGLAAYEQYF
-	TRBV18	TRBJ2-5	TRBD1	TGTGCCAGCTCCCCCGACGGGACAGGGCGGGAGACCCAGTACTTC	CASSPDGTGRETQYF
-	TRBV6-4	TRBJ2-3	TRBD1	TGTGCCAGCAGAGTGGGACAGAGCACAGATACGCAGTATTTT	CASRVGQSTDTQYF
-	TRBV7-2	TRBJ2-7	TRBD1	TGTGCCACTTCGGACAGGGGACTATCCGAGCAGTACTTC	CATSDRGLSEQYF
-	TRBV15	TRBJ2-3	TRBD2	TGTGCCACCAGCAGAGGAAATAGCGGGGGCACAGATACGCAGTATTTT	CATSRGNSGGTDTQYF
-	TRBV15	TRBJ2-7	TRBD1	TGTGCCACCAGCAGACGACAGGGGGCTTACGAGCAGTACTTC	CATSRRQGAYEQYF
-	TRBV9	TRBJ2-1	-	TGTGCCAGCAGCGTAGGCGGTGAGCAGTTCTTC	CASSVGGEQFF
-	TRBV6-1	TRBJ1-3	-	TGTGCCAGCACCAGGGGTTGGGGTGGGTACACCATATATTTT	CASTRGWGGYTIYF
-	TRBV9	TRBJ1-5	-	TGTGCCAGCAGCCCCTTCGATGAGGATTTTTTGGAGCCCCAGCATTTT	CASSPFDEDFLEPQHF
few	TRBV2	TRBJ1-5	TRBD1	TGTGCCAGCAGTGATTGGACAGGGGGTAATCAGCCCCAGCATTTT	CASSDWTGGNQPQHF
-	TRBV11-1	TRBJ1-1	-	TGTGCCAGCAGCTCGAAAGGGGTCACCGTCATGAACACTGAAGCTTTCTTT	CASSSKGVTVMNTEAFF
-	TRBV7-9	TRBJ2-1	-	TGTGCCAGCAGATTGGAGGGGGGGGAGGGCCCCAATGAGCAGTTCTTC	CASRLEGGEGPNEQFF
-	TRBV4-3	TRBJ1-3	-	TGCGCCAGCAGCCGTAACGGGAGGTGGTACCTCGGAAACACCATATATTTT	CASSRNGRWYLGNTIYF
-	TRBV15	TRBJ1-2	TRBD1	TGTGCCACCAGCACCCCTGTGGACAGGCGTATGTATGGCTACACCTTC	CATSTPVDRRMYGYTF
-	TRBV18	TRBJ2-7	-	TGTGCCAGCTCGCAGATTGCAGGAACCCTCAACGAGCAGTACTTC	CASSQIAGTLNEQYF
few	TRBV14	TRBJ1-6	-	TGTGCCAGCAGCCAAAGAGTAGGAGGGTATAATTCACCCCTCCACTTT	CASSQRVGGYNSPLHF
-	TRBV4-3	TRBJ2-3	-	TGCGCCAGCAGCCAAGTATGGCACTACACAGATACGCAGTATTTT	CASSQVWHYTDTQYF
few	TRBV7-9	TRBJ1-4	TRBD1	TGTGCCAGCGACAGGGGTAATGAAAAACTGTTTTTT	CASDRGNEKLFF
-	TRBV7-3	TRBJ1-2	-	TGTGCCAGCAGCTTATTAGGCAGGGGATCATCGGGCGTTGGCTACACCTTC	CASSLLGRGSSGVGYTF
once	TRBV30	TRBJ2-6	TRBD1	TGTGCCTGGAGTATACTTTCGGGGACAGTGAAACCTGGGGCCAACGTCCTGACTTTC	CAWSILSGTVKPGANVLTF